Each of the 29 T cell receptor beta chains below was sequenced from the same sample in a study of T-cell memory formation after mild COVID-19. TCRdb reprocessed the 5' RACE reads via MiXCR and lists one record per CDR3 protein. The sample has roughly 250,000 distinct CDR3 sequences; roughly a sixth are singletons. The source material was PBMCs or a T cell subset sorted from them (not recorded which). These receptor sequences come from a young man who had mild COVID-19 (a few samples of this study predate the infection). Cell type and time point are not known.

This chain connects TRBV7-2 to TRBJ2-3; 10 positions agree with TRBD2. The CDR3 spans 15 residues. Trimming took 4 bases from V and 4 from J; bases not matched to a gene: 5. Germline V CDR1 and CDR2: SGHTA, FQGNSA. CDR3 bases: TGTGCCAGCAGCTATAGCGGGGGGCTTGCAGATACGCAGTATTTT. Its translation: CASSYSGGLADTQYF.

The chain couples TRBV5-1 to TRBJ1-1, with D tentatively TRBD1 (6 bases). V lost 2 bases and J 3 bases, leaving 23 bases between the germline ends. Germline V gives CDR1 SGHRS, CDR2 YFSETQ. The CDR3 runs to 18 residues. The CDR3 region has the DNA TGCGCCAGCAGCTTTCCGGGACAAGGGGGGGCCCAGGACACTGAAGCTTTCTTT. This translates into CASSFPGQGGAQDTEAFF.

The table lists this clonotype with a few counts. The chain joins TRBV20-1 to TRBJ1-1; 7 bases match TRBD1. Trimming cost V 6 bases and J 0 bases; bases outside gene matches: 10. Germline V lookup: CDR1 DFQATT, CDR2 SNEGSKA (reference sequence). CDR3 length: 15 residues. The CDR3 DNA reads TGCAGTGCGCCCCGAAGACAGGGAGTGAACACTGAAGCTTTCTTT. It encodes CSAPRRQGVNTEAFF.

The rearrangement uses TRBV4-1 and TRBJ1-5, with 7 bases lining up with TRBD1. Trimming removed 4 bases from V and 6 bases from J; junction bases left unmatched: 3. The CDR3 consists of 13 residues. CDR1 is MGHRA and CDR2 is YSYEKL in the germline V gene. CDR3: CASSRGGSQPQHF. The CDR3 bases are TGCGCCAGCAGCCGAGGGGGCAGTCAGCCCCAGCATTTT.

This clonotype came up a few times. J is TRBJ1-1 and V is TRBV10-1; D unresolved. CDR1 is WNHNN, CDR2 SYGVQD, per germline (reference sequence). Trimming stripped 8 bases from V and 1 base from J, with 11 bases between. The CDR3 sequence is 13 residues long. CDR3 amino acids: CASPARQNTEAFF. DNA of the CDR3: TGCGCCAGCCCTGCGCGGCAGAACACTGAAGCTTTCTTT.

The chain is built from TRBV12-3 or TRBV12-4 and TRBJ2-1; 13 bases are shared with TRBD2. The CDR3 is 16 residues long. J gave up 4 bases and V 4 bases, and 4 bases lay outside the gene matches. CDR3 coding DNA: TGTGCCAGCAGTTCCCCGGGACTAGCGGGGTACAATGAGCAGTTCTTC. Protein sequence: CASSSPGLAGYNEQFF.

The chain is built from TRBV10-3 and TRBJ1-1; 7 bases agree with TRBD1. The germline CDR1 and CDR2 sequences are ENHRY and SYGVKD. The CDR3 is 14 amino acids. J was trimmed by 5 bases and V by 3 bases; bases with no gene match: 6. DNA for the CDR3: TGTGCCATCAGTGATTTGGCAGGGGGTACTGAAGCTTTCTTT. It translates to CAISDLAGGTEAFF.

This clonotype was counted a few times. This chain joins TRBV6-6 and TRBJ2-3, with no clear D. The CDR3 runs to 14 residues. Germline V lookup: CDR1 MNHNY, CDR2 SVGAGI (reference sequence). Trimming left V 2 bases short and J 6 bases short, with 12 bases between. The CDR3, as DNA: TGTGCCAGCAGTTACCGGTTGAATGGCGATACGCAGTATTTT. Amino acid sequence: CASSYRLNGDTQYF.

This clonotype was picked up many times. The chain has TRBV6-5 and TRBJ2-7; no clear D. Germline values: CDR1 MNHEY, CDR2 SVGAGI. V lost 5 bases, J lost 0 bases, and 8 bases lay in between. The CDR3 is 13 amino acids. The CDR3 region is CASSHSSSYEQYF. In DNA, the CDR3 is TGTGCCAGCAGTCACAGCTCCTCCTACGAGCAGTACTTC.

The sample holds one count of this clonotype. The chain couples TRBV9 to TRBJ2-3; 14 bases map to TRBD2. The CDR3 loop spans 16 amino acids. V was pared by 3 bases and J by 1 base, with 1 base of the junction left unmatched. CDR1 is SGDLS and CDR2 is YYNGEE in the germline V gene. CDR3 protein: CASSGLAGGGTDTQYF. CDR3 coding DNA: TGTGCCAGCAGCGGACTAGCGGGGGGGGGCACAGATACGCAGTATTTT.

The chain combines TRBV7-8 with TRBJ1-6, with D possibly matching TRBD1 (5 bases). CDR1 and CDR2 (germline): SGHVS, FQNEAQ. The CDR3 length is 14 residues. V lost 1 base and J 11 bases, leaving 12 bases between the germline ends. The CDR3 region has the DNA TGTGCCAGCAGCTTAGATAGGGGAAGGACACCCCTCCACTTT. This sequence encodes CASSLDRGRTPLHF.

CDR3 amino acids: CSATDRGETQYF. The CDR3 nucleotides are TGCAGTGCTACCGACAGGGGTGAAACCCAGTACTTC. V gene TRBV20-1 combines with J gene TRBJ2-5; 8 bases line up with TRBD1. V lost 4 bases to trimming and J lost 8 bases; unmatched junction nucleotides: 6. Germline CDR1 DFQATT, CDR2 SNEGSKA (reference sequence). The CDR3 is 12 residues long.

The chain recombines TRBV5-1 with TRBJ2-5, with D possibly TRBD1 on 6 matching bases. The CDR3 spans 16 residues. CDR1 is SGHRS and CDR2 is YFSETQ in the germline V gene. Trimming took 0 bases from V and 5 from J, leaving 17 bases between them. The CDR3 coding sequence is TGCGCCAGCAGCTTGGAGTGGGGCAGGGGAAGTGAGACCCAGTACTTC. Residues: CASSLEWGRGSETQYF.

The CDR3 coding sequence is TGTGCCAGCAGCCCACAGGGGAACTATGGCTACACCTTC. It yields the protein CASSPQGNYGYTF. This chain connects TRBV7-9 to TRBJ1-2; 7 bases are a match to TRBD1. CDR1 and CDR2 (germline): SEHNR, FQNEAQ (reference sequence). CDR3 size: 13 residues. V lost 5 bases, J lost 2 bases, and 2 bases stayed unmatched.

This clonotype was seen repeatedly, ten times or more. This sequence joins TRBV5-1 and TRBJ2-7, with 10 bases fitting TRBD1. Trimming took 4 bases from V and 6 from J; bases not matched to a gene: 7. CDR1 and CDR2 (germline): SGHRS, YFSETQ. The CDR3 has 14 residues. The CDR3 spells CASSPGQGECEQYV. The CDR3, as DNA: TGCGCCAGCAGCCCCGGACAGGGGGAATGCGAGCAGTACGTC.

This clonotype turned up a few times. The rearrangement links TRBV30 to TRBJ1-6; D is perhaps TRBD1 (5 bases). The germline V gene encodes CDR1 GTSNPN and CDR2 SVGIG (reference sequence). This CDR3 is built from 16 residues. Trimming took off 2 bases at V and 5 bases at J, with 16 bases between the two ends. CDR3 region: CAWSMTGTGNNSPLHF. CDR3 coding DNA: TGTGCCTGGAGTATGACCGGGACCGGTAATAATTCACCCCTCCACTTT.

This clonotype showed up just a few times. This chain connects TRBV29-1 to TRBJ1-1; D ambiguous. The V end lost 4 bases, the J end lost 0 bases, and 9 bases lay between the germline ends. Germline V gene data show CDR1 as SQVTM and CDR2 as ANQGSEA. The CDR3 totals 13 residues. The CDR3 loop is CSVAGRLNTEAFF. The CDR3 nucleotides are TGCAGCGTTGCGGGCAGATTGAACACTGAAGCTTTCTTT.

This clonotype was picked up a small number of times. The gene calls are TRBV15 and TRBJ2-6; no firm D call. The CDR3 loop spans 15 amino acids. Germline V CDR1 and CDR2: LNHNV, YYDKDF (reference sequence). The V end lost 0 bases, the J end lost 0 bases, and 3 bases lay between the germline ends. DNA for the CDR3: TGTGCCACCAGCAGAGAGGACTCTGGGGCCAACGTCCTGACTTTC. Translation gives CATSREDSGANVLTF. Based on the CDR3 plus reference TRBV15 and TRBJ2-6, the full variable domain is DAMVIQNPRYQVTQFGKPVTLSCSQTLNHNVMYWYQQKSSQAPKLLFHYYDKDFNNEADTPDNFQSRRPNTSFCFLDIRSPGLGDTAMYLCATSREDSGANVLTFGAGSRLTVL.

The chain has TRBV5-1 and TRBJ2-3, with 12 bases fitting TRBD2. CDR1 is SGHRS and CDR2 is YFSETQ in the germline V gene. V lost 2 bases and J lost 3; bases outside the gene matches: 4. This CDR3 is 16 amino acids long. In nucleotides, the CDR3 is TGCGCCAGCAGCTTTTCGACTAGCGGGGGAACAGATACGCAGTATTTT. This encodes CASSFSTSGGTDTQYF.

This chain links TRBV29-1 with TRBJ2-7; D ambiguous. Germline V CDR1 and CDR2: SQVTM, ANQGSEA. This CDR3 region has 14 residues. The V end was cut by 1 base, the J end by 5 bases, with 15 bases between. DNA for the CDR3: TGCAGCGTTGAAGTAGACTTCCCCCCGGACGAGCAGTACTTC. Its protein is CSVEVDFPPDEQYF.

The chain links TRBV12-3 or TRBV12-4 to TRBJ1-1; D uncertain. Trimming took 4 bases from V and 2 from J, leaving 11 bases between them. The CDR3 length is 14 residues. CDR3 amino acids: CASSWMRRNTEAFF. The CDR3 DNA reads TGTGCCAGCAGTTGGATGCGAAGAAACACTGAAGCTTTCTTT.

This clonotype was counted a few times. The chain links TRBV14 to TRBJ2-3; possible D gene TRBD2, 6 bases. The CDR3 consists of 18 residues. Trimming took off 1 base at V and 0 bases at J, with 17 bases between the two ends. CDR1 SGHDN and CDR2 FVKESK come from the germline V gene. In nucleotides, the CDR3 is TGTGCCAGCAGCCAAGGCCCGATGGGAGGATCTAGCACAGATACGCAGTATTTT. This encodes CASSQGPMGGSSTDTQYF. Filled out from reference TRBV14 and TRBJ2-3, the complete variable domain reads EAGVTQFPSHSVIEKGQTVTLRCDPISGHDNLYWYRRVMGKEIKFLLHFVKESKQDESGMPNNRFLAERTGGTYSTLKVQPAELEDSGVYFCASSQGPMGGSSTDTQYFGPGTRLTVL.

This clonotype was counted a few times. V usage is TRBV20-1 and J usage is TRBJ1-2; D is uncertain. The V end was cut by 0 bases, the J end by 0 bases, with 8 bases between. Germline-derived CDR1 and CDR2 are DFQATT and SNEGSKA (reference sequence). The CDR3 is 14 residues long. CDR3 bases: TGCAGTGCTAGAGATGAGACAACTAACTATGGCTACACCTTC. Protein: CSARDETTNYGYTF.

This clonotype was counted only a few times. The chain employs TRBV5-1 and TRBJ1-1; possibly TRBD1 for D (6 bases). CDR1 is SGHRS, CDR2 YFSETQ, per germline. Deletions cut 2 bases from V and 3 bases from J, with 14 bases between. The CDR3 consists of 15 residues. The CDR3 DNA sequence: TGCGCCAGCAGCTTTCGAGGGACACGCTACACTGAAGCTTTCTTT. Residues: CASSFRGTRYTEAFF.

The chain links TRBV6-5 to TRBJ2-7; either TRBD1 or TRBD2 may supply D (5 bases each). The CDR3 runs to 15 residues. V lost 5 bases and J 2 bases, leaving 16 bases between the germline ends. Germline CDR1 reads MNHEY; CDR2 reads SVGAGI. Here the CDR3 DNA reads TGTGCCAGCAGTCCCACCTGGCAGGGACCCTACGAGCAGTACTTC. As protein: CASSPTWQGPYEQYF.

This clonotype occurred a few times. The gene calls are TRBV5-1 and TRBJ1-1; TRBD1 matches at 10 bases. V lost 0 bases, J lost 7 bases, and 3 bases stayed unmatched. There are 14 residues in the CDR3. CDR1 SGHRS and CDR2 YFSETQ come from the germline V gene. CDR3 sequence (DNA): TGCGCCAGCAGCTTGGGGGACAGGGGCGATGAAGCTTTCTTT. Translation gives CASSLGDRGDEAFF.

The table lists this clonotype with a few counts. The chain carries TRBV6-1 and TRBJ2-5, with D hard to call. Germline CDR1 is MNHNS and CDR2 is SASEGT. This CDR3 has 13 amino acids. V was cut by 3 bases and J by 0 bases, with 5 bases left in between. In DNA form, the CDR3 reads TGTGCCAGCAGTGAGCAGTACCAAGAGACCCAGTACTTC. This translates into CASSEQYQETQYF.

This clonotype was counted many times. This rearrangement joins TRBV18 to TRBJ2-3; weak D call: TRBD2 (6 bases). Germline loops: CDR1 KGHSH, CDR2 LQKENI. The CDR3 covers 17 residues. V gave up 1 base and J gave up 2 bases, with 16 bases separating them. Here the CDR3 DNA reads TGTGCCAGCTCACCACACGTAGCAGGAGGGACCACAGATACGCAGTATTTT. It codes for CASSPHVAGGTTDTQYF.

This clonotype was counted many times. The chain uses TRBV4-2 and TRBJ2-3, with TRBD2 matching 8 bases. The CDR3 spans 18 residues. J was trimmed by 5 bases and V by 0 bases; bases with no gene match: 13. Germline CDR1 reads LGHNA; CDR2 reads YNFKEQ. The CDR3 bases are TGTGCCAGCAGCCAAGATGTTGTGGGACTAGGTATTCAAGATACGCAGTATTTT. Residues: CASSQDVVGLGIQDTQYF.